These 27 T cell receptor beta chains came from one sample sequenced in a study of T cells after yellow fever vaccination. MiXCR, applied by TCRdb to the 5' RACE reads, yields one record per CDR3 protein. In the table there are about 340,000 distinct CDR3 sequences, about an eighth of which are singletons. Specimen: CD4+ T cells sorted from PBMCs, collected 15 days after the yellow fever booster vaccination. The receptors derive from a man between 18 and 29 years old who received the YFV17D yellow fever vaccine.

This chain uses TRBV7-2 with TRBJ2-5; D not certain. V dropped 1 base and J dropped 2 bases, with 26 bases sitting between them. CDR3 size: 20 residues. The germline CDR1 and CDR2 sequences are SGHTA and FQGNSA. The CDR3 DNA reads TGTGCCAGCAGCTTAGTAGGTCGGCAATCCCGGCCAGCTTCACAAGAGACCCAGTACTTC. Translating gives CASSLVGRQSRPASQETQYF.

The chain carries TRBV25-1 and TRBJ2-1; unclear D gene. The CDR3 runs 12 residues. The germline gives CDR1 MGHDK, CDR2 SYGVNS. Trimming cost V 4 bases and J 7 bases, with 8 bases left between them. The CDR3 nucleotides read TGTGCCAGCAGTGTGAGCCTGAATGAGCAGTTCTTC. Protein: CASSVSLNEQFF.

This clonotype was picked up a small number of times. V gene TRBV12-3 or TRBV12-4 combines with J gene TRBJ1-1; D is unclear. V was cut by 8 bases and J by 1 base, with 5 bases left in between. The CDR3 has 11 residues. CDR3 loop: CASGKNTEAFF. The CDR3 coding sequence is TGTGCCAGCGGTAAGAACACTGAAGCTTTCTTT.

The CDR3 bases are TGTGCCAGCAGCTTCCGGAGGGGCGGGAAACTGTTTTTT. This gives the protein CASSFRRGGKLFF. This chain links TRBV7-3 with TRBJ1-4; D may be TRBD1 (5 bases). The CDR3 is made up of 13 amino acids. Germline loops: CDR1 SGHTA, CDR2 FQGTGA. V was shortened by 3 bases and J by 11 bases, with 13 bases between the two germline ends.

The rearrangement joins TRBV7-3 to TRBJ2-2; 9 nucleotides align to TRBD2. CDR1 SGHTA and CDR2 FQGTGA come from the germline V gene. With V trimmed by 2 bases and J by 4 bases, 8 bases remained unmatched. The CDR3 has 17 residues. CDR3 sequence: CASSLVAGAPRTGELFF. For the CDR3, the DNA is TGTGCCAGCAGCTTAGTAGCGGGGGCGCCGCGCACCGGGGAGCTGTTTTTT.

This clonotype was seen repeatedly, ten times or more. This rearrangement joins TRBV7-2 to TRBJ2-1, with no clear D. This CDR3 is 12 amino acids long. V lost 3 bases to trimming and J lost 5 bases, with 5 bases between them. Germline CDR1 is SGHTA and CDR2 is FQGNSA. CDR3 sequence reads: CASSLFNNEQFF. CDR3 in DNA: TGTGCCAGCAGCTTGTTCAACAATGAGCAGTTCTTC.

This clonotype turned up a few times. This rearrangement joins TRBV5-8 to TRBJ2-5, with 10 bases aligning to TRBD1. Germline trimming cut 4 bases from V and 6 bases from J; bases unmatched to any gene: 6. This CDR3 spans 14 amino acids. The germline CDR1 and CDR2 sequences are SGHTS and YDEGEE. CDR3 region: CASSIRDRGQTQYF. The CDR3 coding sequence is TGTGCCAGCAGCATCCGGGACAGGGGACAGACCCAGTACTTC.

This clonotype was seen a few times. V gene TRBV13 combines with J gene TRBJ1-2; maybe TRBD1 (6 bases). The CDR3 has 14 residues. CDR1 is PRHDT and CDR2 is FYEKMQ in the germline V gene (reference sequence). V was shortened by 1 base and J by 4 bases, with 10 bases between the two germline ends. CDR3 loop: CASSLDGGRYGYTF. The DNA for the CDR3 is TGTGCCAGCAGCTTAGATGGGGGGCGCTATGGCTACACCTTC.

The chain has TRBV2 and TRBJ2-5; D gene ambiguous. There are 11 residues in the CDR3. V was pared by 7 bases and J by 4 bases, with 7 bases between. Looked up from germline, CDR1 is SNHLY and CDR2 is FYNNEI. The CDR3 sequence is CASKAVETQYF. DNA for the CDR3: TGTGCCAGCAAGGCCGTAGAGACCCAGTACTTC.

J is TRBJ1-1 and V is TRBV4-2; D unclear. CDR3 length: 14 residues. Trimming took 4 bases from V and 1 from J, leaving 10 bases between them. Germline-derived CDR1 and CDR2 are LGHNA and YNFKEQ. CDR3 nucleotide sequence: TGTGCCAGCAGCCGAGGCAGGACGAACACTGAAGCTTTCTTT. Translated, it gives CASSRGRTNTEAFF.

This chain connects TRBV6-5 to TRBJ2-1; 16 nucleotides line up with TRBD2. The germline V gene has CDR1 MNHEY and CDR2 SVGAGI. CDR3 length: 18 residues. Trimming took 6 bases from V and 0 from J; bases not matched to a gene: 5. The CDR3 region has the DNA TGTGCCAGCAGGAGGGGACTAGCGGGGGGGAGCTCCTACAATGAGCAGTTCTTC. It encodes CASRRGLAGGSSYNEQFF.

The genes are TRBV5-1 and TRBJ1-1; a weak D match, TRBD1 (5 bases). Looked up from germline, CDR1 is SGHRS and CDR2 is YFSETQ. V lost 3 bases, J lost 0 bases, and 15 bases lay in between. The CDR3 contains 16 residues. In DNA, the CDR3 is TGCGCCAGCAGCTCCCCCGCCGGACACTTGAACACTGAAGCTTTCTTT. It codes for CASSSPAGHLNTEAFF.

This clonotype was seen more than once but under ten times. The chain couples TRBV5-1 to TRBJ2-6; D might be TRBD2 (6 bases). The length of the CDR3 is 16 residues. Germline V CDR1 and CDR2: SGHRS, YFSETQ. Trimming took 7 bases from V and 0 from J, leaving 14 bases between them. This chain's CDR3 is CASGKRASSGANVLTF. The CDR3 DNA is TGCGCCAGCGGGAAGCGGGCTAGCTCTGGGGCCAACGTCCTGACTTTC.

The V gene is TRBV6-4, the J gene TRBJ2-3; no clear D. This CDR3 contains 14 residues. Between the trimmed V and J ends, which lost 3 bases and 3 bases, there was a span of 10 bases. Per germline, CDR1 MRHNA and CDR2 SNTAGT. The CDR3 loop is CASSEGAGTDTQYF. Written as DNA, the CDR3 is TGTGCCAGCAGTGAAGGAGCAGGAACAGATACGCAGTATTTT.

This clonotype was detected many times. This chain joins TRBV4-3 and TRBJ1-2; D is ambiguous. The CDR3 has 14 amino acids. Trimming pared 0 bases from V and 4 bases from J, leaving 9 bases between. Germline loops: CDR1 LGHNA, CDR2 YSLEER. In DNA form, the CDR3 reads TGCGCCAGCAGCCAAGATGTGTCAGGCTATGGCTACACCTTC. Translation: CASSQDVSGYGYTF.

The rearrangement links TRBV24-1 to TRBJ2-3, with 11 positions matching TRBD1. The germline CDR1 and CDR2 sequences are KGHDR and SFDVKD. The CDR3 extends over 15 amino acids. Trimming cost V 2 bases and J 7 bases; bases outside gene matches: 4. The CDR3 sequence: CATSDSGQGDHTQYF. The CDR3 nucleotides are TGTGCCACCAGTGATTCGGGACAGGGGGACCATACGCAGTATTTT.

This clonotype has a count of ten or more. In DNA, the CDR3 is TGTGCCAGCAGGCTAGCAGGCACAGATACGCAGTATTTT. Amino acid sequence: CASRLAGTDTQYF. The chain is built from TRBV7-2 and TRBJ2-3, with D perhaps TRBD2 (5 bases). V lost 6 bases and J 1 base, leaving 8 bases between the germline ends. CDR1 is SGHTA and CDR2 is FQGNSA in the germline V gene. CDR3 length: 13 amino acids.

This clonotype was counted only a few times. The J gene is TRBJ2-5, the V gene TRBV7-9, with D perhaps matching TRBD1 (5 bases). V was cut by 5 bases and J by 6 bases, with 10 bases left in between. This CDR3 is built from 12 residues. Per the germline V gene, CDR1 is SEHNR and CDR2 is FQNEAQ (reference sequence). The DNA for the CDR3 is TGTGCCAGCAGCCCCCAGGGTCAGACCCAGTACTTC. Its translation is CASSPQGQTQYF.

This clonotype was seen at least ten times. The chain combines TRBV6-2 or TRBV6-3 with TRBJ2-1; 14 bases are shared with TRBD2. Germline values: CDR1 MNHEY, CDR2 SVGEGT. CDR3 length: 17 amino acids. V dropped 2 bases and J dropped 9; count of bases not matched to a gene: 9. CDR3 in amino acids: CASSYRGLAGGPGEQFF. The CDR3 DNA sequence: TGTGCCAGCAGTTACCGCGGACTAGCGGGGGGCCCGGGTGAGCAGTTCTTC.

V gene TRBV20-1 combines with J gene TRBJ2-4; weak D call: TRBD1 (6 bases). The CDR3 is 14 residues long. Germline CDR1 is DFQATT and CDR2 is SNEGSKA (reference sequence). Trimming removed 6 bases at V and 0 bases at J, with 12 bases between. The CDR3 spells CSAHRALAKNIQYF. In DNA form, the CDR3 reads TGCAGTGCACACAGGGCTCTAGCCAAAAACATTCAGTACTTC.

V is TRBV20-1 and J is TRBJ2-4; D not resolved. Trimming left V 6 bases short and J 0 bases short, with 12 bases between. Germline values: CDR1 DFQATT, CDR2 SNEGSKA (reference sequence). This CDR3 is 14 amino acids long. Here the CDR3 DNA reads TGCAGTGCAATTGACGCCCTAGCCAAAAACATTCAGTACTTC. Translating gives CSAIDALAKNIQYF.

J is TRBJ2-7 and V is TRBV6-5; D gene ambiguous. The germline CDR1 and CDR2 sequences are MNHEY and SVGAGI. V dropped 8 bases and J dropped 0 bases, with 11 bases sitting between them. The CDR3 is 13 residues long. In nucleotides, the CDR3 is TGTGCCAGCGTCAGACCGGGCTCCTACGAGCAGTACTTC. Translating gives CASVRPGSYEQYF.

This rearrangement joins TRBV6-1 to TRBJ2-3, with D possibly being TRBD1 (5 bases). Trimming cost V 4 bases and J 3 bases, with 8 bases left between them. Germline CDR1 MNHNS, CDR2 SASEGT. The CDR3 contains 13 residues. For the CDR3, the DNA is TGTGCCAGCAGTGGCAGGGCGACAGATACGCAGTATTTT. This translates into CASSGRATDTQYF.

V and J are TRBV5-1 and TRBJ2-7; TRBD1 agrees at 7 bases. J lost 6 bases, V lost 2 bases, and 11 bases had no gene match. Looked up from germline, CDR1 is SGHRS and CDR2 is YFSETQ. The CDR3 runs to 15 residues. CDR3 sequence reads: CASSFATGTVGEQYF. CDR3 sequence (DNA): TGCGCCAGCAGCTTCGCAACCGGGACAGTGGGCGAGCAGTACTTC.

This clonotype appeared once. The rearrangement uses TRBV20-1 and TRBJ2-3; 8 bases map to TRBD2. The V gene's germline CDR1 is DFQATT and CDR2 SNEGSKA (reference sequence). J lost 8 bases, V lost 0 bases, and 13 bases had no gene match. The CDR3 extends over 16 amino acids. The CDR3 protein is CSARDGTGGGRSTQYF. The CDR3 DNA follows: TGCAGTGCTAGAGATGGGACCGGCGGGGGGAGGAGTACGCAGTATTTT.

This clonotype was picked up a small number of times. The chain employs TRBV29-1 and TRBJ2-3, with 8 bases lining up with TRBD1. The germline CDR1 and CDR2 sequences are SQVTM and ANQGSEA. The CDR3 is 15 amino acids. The ends lost 8 bases at V and 2 bases at J; junction bases unmatched: 12. The CDR3 sequence is CSSSPGQGTTDTQYF. The CDR3 coding sequence is TGCAGCTCCTCCCCCGGACAGGGAACCACAGATACGCAGTATTTT.

The V and J genes are TRBV20-1 and TRBJ2-4; possibly TRBD2 for D (6 bases). Per the germline V gene, CDR1 is DFQATT and CDR2 is SNEGSKA (reference sequence). V dropped 4 bases and J dropped 16 bases, with 14 bases sitting between them. The CDR3 totals 10 residues. Here the CDR3 reads CSAIGGEIYF. The DNA of the CDR3 is TGCAGTGCTATCGGAGGGGAGATATACTTC.